A selection of T cell receptor beta chains follows, all from one sample in a study of blood T cells in healthy people across ages. TCRdb recomputed calls from the 5' RACE reads with MiXCR, one row per CDR3 protein. The sample carries hundreds of thousands of distinct CDR3 sequences, around 45% recorded once. Sequenced: blood. The receptors come from a woman aged 60-70 years in good health. CDR3s include the opening cysteine and the closing phenylalanine or tryptophan. D genes are given only for firm matches. Expanded clones are given a class, and other clones once, few, many or no size at all.

NA	TRBJ1-1	TRBV6-5	NA	TGTGCCAGCATATCGTTTACTATGAACACTGAAGCTTTCTTT	CASISFTMNTEAFF
NA	TRBJ2-7	TRBV29-1	few	TGCAGCGTTGAAGGAGGAGTGTTCGGCGAGCAGTACTTC	CSVEGGVFGEQYF
TRBD1	TRBJ2-5	TRBV6-1	NA	TGTGCCAGCGGCCCGGGACAGGGGACGGAGACCCAGTACTTC	CASGPGQGTETQYF
NA	TRBJ2-7	TRBV4-1	few	TGCGCCAGCAGCCTCGGAAGGGTCGGGTCCTACGAGCAGTACTTC	CASSLGRVGSYEQYF
NA	TRBJ2-5	TRBV10-3	NA	TGTGCCATCAGTGATATTGGAAAGGGGGGAGGAGAGACCCAGTACTTC	CAISDIGKGGGETQYF
NA	TRBJ1-6	TRBV18	NA	TGTGCCAGCTCACCTACTTGGGGAGAGTCACCCCTCCACTTT	CASSPTWGESPLHF
TRBD1	TRBJ2-3	TRBV6-2/TRBV6-3	many	TGTGCCAGCAGCCTCTCCCCGGGACAGGGGACTGGCACAGATACGCAGTATTTT	CASSLSPGQGTGTDTQYF
TRBD1	TRBJ2-1	TRBV6-6	NA	TGTGCCAGCAGTGGCACGGACAGGGGTGCGCAGTTCTTC	CASSGTDRGAQFF
NA	TRBJ2-1	TRBV20-1	NA	TGCAGTGCTAGAGTAGGGTTCGATGAGCAGTTCTTC	CSARVGFDEQFF
NA	TRBJ2-5	TRBV28	NA	TGTGCCAGCAGAGAAGGGGGAAAAGAGACCCAGTACTTC	CASREGGKETQYF
NA	TRBJ1-1	TRBV20-1	NA	TGCAGTGCTAGAGGGGCAGGGTTCACTGAAGCTTTCTTT	CSARGAGFTEAFF
TRBD1	TRBJ2-7	TRBV7-2	few	TGTGCCAGCAGTTACGGGACAGGGGGCCTCGAGCAGTACTTC	CASSYGTGGLEQYF
TRBD2	TRBJ2-7	TRBV20-1	few	TGCAGTGCTAGAGAAAGCGGGAGGTACGAGCAGTACTTC	CSARESGRYEQYF
TRBD1	TRBJ2-7	TRBV20-1	NA	TGCAGTGCCGACGGACAGGCCCGCTACGAGCAGTACTTC	CSADGQARYEQYF
TRBD1	TRBJ1-1	TRBV24-1	NA	TGTGCCACCAGGGAGAACAACAGGGGGTATATTTCTGAAGCTTTCTTT	CATRENNRGYISEAFF
NA	TRBJ1-2	TRBV20-1	many	TGCAGTGCTAGAGATCATCCTGCTCAGAAGTACTATGGCTACACCTTC	CSARDHPAQKYYGYTF
NA	TRBJ2-7	TRBV27	NA	TGTGCCAGCAGTTCAATCGGCGGGGCTAGCTCCTACGAGCAGTACTTC	CASSSIGGASSYEQYF
TRBD1	TRBJ1-1	TRBV20-1	few	TGCAGTGCTAGAGATTCCAGGACAGGGCGCACTGAAGCTTTCTTT	CSARDSRTGRTEAFF
NA	TRBJ2-7	TRBV28	NA	TGTGCCAGCAGTTTATTGCGGGAACCCTACGAGCAGTACTTC	CASSLLREPYEQYF
NA	TRBJ2-3	TRBV5-1	NA	TGCGCCAGCAGCTCCCCCCCACTAAGGGACATTTTCACAGATACGCAGTATTTT	CASSSPPLRDIFTDTQYF
NA	TRBJ2-1	TRBV27	few	TGTGCCAGCAGCTCCGGGTCGGAGCAGTTCTTC	CASSSGSEQFF
NA	TRBJ2-1	TRBV20-1	many	TGCAGTGCTAGAGACGGAAGCAGGAGCTCCTACAATGAGCAGTTCTTC	CSARDGSRSSYNEQFF
NA	TRBJ2-5	TRBV3-1	few	TGTGCCAGCAGCCAAGGGGCGAAAGAGACCCAGTACTTC	CASSQGAKETQYF
NA	TRBJ2-1	TRBV29-1	NA	TGCAGCCTCCGGGACGGAACCTACAATGAGCAGTTCTTC	CSLRDGTYNEQFF
NA	TRBJ1-1	TRBV20-1	many	TGCAGTGCTCGCTCGGGGGGCGGTTTCTCTGAAGCTTTCTTT	CSARSGGGFSEAFF
NA	TRBJ1-4	TRBV20-1	NA	TGCAGTGCTAGGGCCCCTAGGGATGAAAAACTGTTTTTT	CSARAPRDEKLFF
NA	TRBJ1-1	TRBV5-1	few	TGCGCCAGCAGCTTGGCAGGGCCCGAAGCTTTCTTT	CASSLAGPEAFF
NA	TRBJ1-2	TRBV29-1	few	TGCAGCGTTGTGTCGGCAGGGATGGGCTACACCTTC	CSVVSAGMGYTF
TRBD2	TRBJ2-3	TRBV7-3	NA	TGTGCCAGCAGCTCTTCCGGACTAGGGCGGGTTAGCACAGATACGCAGTATTTT	CASSSSGLGRVSTDTQYF
NA	TRBJ2-7	TRBV27	few	TGTGCCAGCAGGGCTCGGCCTGCGAGTTTCTACGAGCAGTACTTC	CASRARPASFYEQYF
NA	TRBJ1-5	TRBV6-6	NA	TGTACCAGCAGTCCTTCGGGGGGCCAGCCCCAGCATTTT	CTSSPSGGQPQHF
TRBD2	TRBJ2-7	TRBV20-1	NA	TGCAGTGCTCTAACTAGCGGGGTTACCTACGAGCAGTACTTC	CSALTSGVTYEQYF
TRBD1	TRBJ2-5	TRBV7-2	NA	TGTGTCAGCAGCTTCGGACAGGGGCGAGGGGAGACCCAGTACTTC	CVSSFGQGRGETQYF
TRBD1	TRBJ2-5	TRBV29-1	many	TGCAGCGCCCTGGACAGGGGAGAGACCCAGTACTTC	CSALDRGETQYF
TRBD2	TRBJ2-5	TRBV27	few	TGTGCCAGCAGTCTAGCGGGAGATGTAGAGACCCAGTACTTC	CASSLAGDVETQYF
NA	TRBJ2-6	TRBV10-3	NA	TGTGCCATCAGAGCAGGGCTCTCGGGGGCCAGCGTCCTGACTTTC	CAIRAGLSGASVLTF
NA	TRBJ2-3	TRBV5-1	NA	TGCGCCAGCCGACAGGCAATTTCTGGAGGGGGTACGCAGTATTTT	CASRQAISGGGTQYF
TRBD1	TRBJ2-7	TRBV27	NA	TGTGCCAGCAGTGTGGGGGACAGTCTCTACGAGCAGTACTTC	CASSVGDSLYEQYF
TRBD1	TRBJ2-3	TRBV14	once	TGTGCCAGCAGCCAAGGCCGGAAGGGGGCCACAGGTACGCAGTATTTT	CASSQGRKGATGTQYF
NA	TRBJ1-5	TRBV20-1	NA	TGCAGTGCCAGCAAGGATCAGCCCCAGCATTTT	CSASKDQPQHF
NA	TRBJ2-5	TRBV7-2	few	TGTGCCAGCAGCGTATTTGGCCAAGAGACCCAGTACTTC	CASSVFGQETQYF
NA	TRBJ2-5	TRBV4-3	many	TGCGCCAGCAGCCAAGATATCGCCGAGACCCAGTACTTC	CASSQDIAETQYF
NA	TRBJ1-2	TRBV5-4	NA	TGTGCCAGCAGCTTGGTCGGACGTGATAACTATGGCTACACCTTC	CASSLVGRDNYGYTF
TRBD2	TRBJ2-7	TRBV4-2	NA	TGTGCCAGCAGCCAGGGGGTAGCGGGAGGGGGTGAGCAGTACTTC	CASSQGVAGGGEQYF
NA	TRBJ2-7	TRBV9	NA	TGTGCCAGCGCAGGGTCTGGATACGAGCAGTACTTC	CASAGSGYEQYF
NA	TRBJ2-5	TRBV3-1	NA	TGTGCCAGCAGCCAGGAGTTGGGAGGAGATGGAGAGACCCAGTACTTC	CASSQELGGDGETQYF
NA	TRBJ1-1	TRBV7-8	NA	TGTGCCAGCAGCTCACTTGGGCAGGGCCTCACTGAAGCTTTCTTT	CASSSLGQGLTEAFF
NA	TRBJ2-1	TRBV6-2/TRBV6-3	once	TGTGCCAGCGGCCGGGGGTCAGCGGCCAGCTCCTACAATGAGCAGTTCTTC	CASGRGSAASSYNEQFF